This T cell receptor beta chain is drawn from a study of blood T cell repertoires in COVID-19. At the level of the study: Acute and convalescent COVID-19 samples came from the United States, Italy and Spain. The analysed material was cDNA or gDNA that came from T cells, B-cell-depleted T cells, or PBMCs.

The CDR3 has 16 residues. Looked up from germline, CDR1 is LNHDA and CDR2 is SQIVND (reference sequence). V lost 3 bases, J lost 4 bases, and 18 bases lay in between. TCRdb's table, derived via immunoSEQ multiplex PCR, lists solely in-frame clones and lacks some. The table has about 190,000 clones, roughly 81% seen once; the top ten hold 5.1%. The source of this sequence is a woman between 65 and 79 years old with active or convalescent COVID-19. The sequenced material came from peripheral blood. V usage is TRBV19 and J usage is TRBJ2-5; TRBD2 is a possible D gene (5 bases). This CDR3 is CASSIGIAHSGETQYF. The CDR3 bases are TGTGCCAGTAGTATTGGTATAGCCCACAGCGGAGAGACCCAGTACTTC.